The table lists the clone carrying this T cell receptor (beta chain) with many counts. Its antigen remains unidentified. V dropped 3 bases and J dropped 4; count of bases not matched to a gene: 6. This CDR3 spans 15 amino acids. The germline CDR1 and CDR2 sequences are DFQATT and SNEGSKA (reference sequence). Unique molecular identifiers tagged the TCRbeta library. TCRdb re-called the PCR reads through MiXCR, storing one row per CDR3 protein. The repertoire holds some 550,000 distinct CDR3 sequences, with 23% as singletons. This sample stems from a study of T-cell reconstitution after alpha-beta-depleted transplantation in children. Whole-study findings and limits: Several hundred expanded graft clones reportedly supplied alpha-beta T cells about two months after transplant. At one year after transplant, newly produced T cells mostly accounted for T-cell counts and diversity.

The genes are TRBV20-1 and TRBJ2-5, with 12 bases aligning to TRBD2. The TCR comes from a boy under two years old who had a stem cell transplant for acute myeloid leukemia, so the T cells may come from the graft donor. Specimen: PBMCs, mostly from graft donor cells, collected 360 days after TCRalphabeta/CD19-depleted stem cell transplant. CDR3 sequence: CSASPLAGGPETQYF. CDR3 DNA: TGCAGTGCTAGCCCCCTAGCGGGGGGGCCAGAGACCCAGTACTTC.